The 18 T cell receptor beta chains below all came from one sample that was sequenced in a study of CD8+ T cells in alopecia areata (dated by TCRdb to the late 2010s). The library was prepared using the immunoSEQ multiplex PCR assay. To provide template for TCR sequencing, every sample had RNA extracted and reverse transcribed into cDNA. TCRdb holds this immuneACCESS table with in-frame rearrangements only. Some clones are missing; in checked studies, unresolved V genes explain under half, and the rest has no known cause. Present in this sample are roughly 140,000 clones, about two thirds of which were seen just once. Of the sample, 35% to 40% falls within the top ten clones. Sample: CD8+ T cells sorted from blood. Every receptor here comes from a human donor in good health.

The chain links TRBV30 to TRBJ2-7; no definite D call. V was shortened by 4 bases and J by 2 bases, with 12 bases between the two germline ends. The CDR3 is made up of 13 amino acids. Per germline, CDR1 GTSNPN and CDR2 SVGIG (reference sequence). In nucleotides, the CDR3 is TGTGCCTGGACCCCCCACAGCGCCTACGAGCAGTACTTC. Protein sequence: CAWTPHSAYEQYF.

The chain is built from TRBV28 and TRBJ2-1; a weak D match, TRBD2 (5 bases). Per germline, CDR1 MDHEN and CDR2 SYDVKM. V shed 0 bases and J shed 6 bases, with 12 bases lying between them. The CDR3 extends over 15 amino acids. This CDR3 reads CASSLWGGGGNEQFF. DNA for the CDR3: TGTGCCAGCAGTTTATGGGGTGGAGGTGGCAATGAGCAGTTCTTC.

This clone came up a few times. The chain joins TRBV4-2 to TRBJ2-7; 11 bases line up with TRBD2. The V gene's germline CDR1 is LGHNA and CDR2 YNFKEQ. The CDR3 length is 15 residues. The V and J ends lost 4 bases and 2 bases, in that order; junction bases with no gene match: 4. The CDR3 DNA reads as TGTGCCAGCAGCCTAGAGACTAGCGGGGCCTACGAGCAGTACTTC. Translation gives CASSLETSGAYEQYF.

This clone was seen more than once but under ten times. The chain recombines TRBV28 with TRBJ2-2, with D uncertain. CDR3 length: 11 residues. In germline, CDR1 is MDHEN, CDR2 SYDVKM. V was cut by 4 bases and J by 8 bases, with 5 bases left in between. CDR3 bases: TGTGCCAGCAGTTGGGCTGGGGAGCTGTTTTTT. Translation: CASSWAGELFF.

This clone was detected once. The chain combines TRBV27 with TRBJ2-1; 9 bases agree with TRBD1. V gave up 2 bases and J gave up 6 bases; unmatched junction bases: 5. Germline CDR1 MNHEY, CDR2 SMNVEV (reference sequence). The CDR3 totals 15 residues. The DNA for the CDR3 is TGTGCCAGCAGTTTACCTTCGGACAGGGGCAATGAGCAGTTCTTC. Translated: CASSLPSDRGNEQFF.

J is TRBJ2-5 and V is TRBV11-1; possibly TRBD2 for D (5 bases). V lost 5 bases, J lost 0 bases, and 13 bases lay in between. Looked up from germline, CDR1 is SGHAT and CDR2 is FQDESV (reference sequence). This CDR3 contains 15 residues. CDR3 sequence: CASSLWTGYQETQYF. For the CDR3, the DNA is TGTGCCAGCAGCCTCTGGACGGGGTACCAAGAGACCCAGTACTTC.

This chain links TRBV28 with TRBJ2-3, with unresolved D. Trimming took 7 bases from V and 1 from J, leaving 15 bases between them. Germline-derived CDR1 and CDR2 are MDHEN and SYDVKM. The CDR3 covers 15 residues. For the CDR3, the DNA is TGTGCCAGCACCTCGGGCAGGTCCCGCACAGATACGCAGTATTTT. Translating it yields CASTSGRSRTDTQYF.

The V call is TRBV13, the J call TRBJ2-4; TRBD1 matches 10 bases. The CDR3 has 13 residues. Germline loops: CDR1 PRHDT, CDR2 FYEKMQ (reference sequence). V lost 8 bases and J lost 14; bases outside the gene matches: 12. The CDR3 sequence: CASGIAGTGEEYF. In DNA, the CDR3 is TGTGCCAGCGGAATAGCCGGGACAGGGGAAGAGTACTTC.

Only a few counts were recorded for this clone. V usage is TRBV20-1 and J usage is TRBJ2-1; D call uncertain. Germline CDR1 and CDR2: DFQATT and SNEGSKA (reference sequence). CDR3 length: 11 residues. V was cut by 3 bases and J by 8 bases, with 8 bases left in between. The CDR3 here is CSASSWDEQFF. Written as DNA, the CDR3 is TGCAGTGCTAGTTCGTGGGATGAGCAGTTCTTC.

The J gene is TRBJ1-1, the V gene TRBV28; the match to TRBD1 covers 7 bases. The germline gives CDR1 MDHEN, CDR2 SYDVKM. This CDR3 contains 12 residues. V shed 10 bases, J shed 8 bases, and the junction held 10 bases outside the gene matches. The CDR3 DNA is TGTGCCACCTCCCCGACAGGGACGGAAGCTTTCTTT. This translates into CATSPTGTEAFF.

The V gene is TRBV15, the J gene TRBJ2-1, with D hard to call. This CDR3 is built from 11 residues. The V end lost 1 base, the J end lost 8 bases, and 3 bases lay between the germline ends. CDR1 LNHNV and CDR2 YYDKDF come from the germline V gene (reference sequence). In DNA, the CDR3 is TGTGCCACCAGCAGAGTATATGAGCAGTTCTTC. This sequence encodes CATSRVYEQFF.

This chain connects TRBV5-1 to TRBJ1-2; possible D gene TRBD1, 5 bases. CDR3 size: 14 residues. V lost 5 bases and J 4 bases, leaving 15 bases between the germline ends. CDR1 is SGHRS and CDR2 is YFSETQ in the germline V gene. The chain's CDR3 is CASRGDTSGYGYTF. The CDR3 DNA reads TGCGCCAGCAGGGGGGATACATCAGGCTATGGCTACACCTTC.

The rearrangement uses TRBV5-4 and TRBJ2-1; maybe TRBD1 (7 bases). Germline CDR1 reads SGHNT; CDR2 reads YYREEE (reference sequence). V lost 2 bases and J 7 bases, leaving 16 bases between the germline ends. This CDR3 region has 15 residues. CDR3 DNA: TGTGCCAGCAGCTTTGGACAGGAGGGCAGTAATGAGCAGTTCTTC. Translating it yields CASSFGQEGSNEQFF.

The V call is TRBV9, the J call TRBJ2-5, with 12 bases identical to TRBD2. The germline gives CDR1 SGDLS, CDR2 YYNGEE. The CDR3 loop spans 18 amino acids. V trimming: 0 bases; J trimming: 4 bases; junction bases outside the gene matches: 10. The CDR3 spells CASSVGPRLAGEGETQYF. The CDR3 DNA is TGTGCCAGCAGCGTAGGGCCGAGACTAGCGGGAGAAGGAGAGACCCAGTACTTC.

The genes are TRBV29-1 and TRBJ2-7, with 9 bases aligning to TRBD1. The germline CDR1 and CDR2 sequences are SQVTM and ANQGSEA. CDR3 length: 13 amino acids. V lost 7 bases, J lost 0 bases, and 4 bases stayed unmatched. The CDR3 sequence: CSAGTGLSYEQYF. DNA for the CDR3: TGCAGCGCCGGGACAGGGCTCTCCTACGAGCAGTACTTC.

The chain has TRBV29-1 and TRBJ1-2; no reliable D call. The V end was cut by 6 bases, the J end by 7 bases, with 12 bases between. Germline loops: CDR1 SQVTM, CDR2 ANQGSEA. This CDR3 region has 11 residues. The CDR3 protein is CSVSLRSGYTF. CDR3 in DNA: TGCAGCGTCTCTCTACGGAGTGGCTACACCTTC.

The rearrangement uses TRBV7-8 and TRBJ2-4; 9 bases line up with TRBD2. This CDR3 is 16 amino acids long. Germline trimming cut 7 bases from V and 0 bases from J; bases unmatched to any gene: 7. Germline V gene sequence: CDR1 SGHVS, CDR2 FQNEAQ. The CDR3 DNA reads TGTGCCAGCACCGATGGACTAGCGATAGCCAAAAACATTCAGTACTTC. Amino acid sequence: CASTDGLAIAKNIQYF.

This clone was picked up a small number of times. V and J are TRBV29-1 and TRBJ2-5, with 11 bases aligning to TRBD1. The CDR3 spans 14 residues. From germline, CDR1 is SQVTM and CDR2 ANQGSEA. V was clipped by 6 bases and J by 7 bases; unmatched bases: 10. The CDR3 region is CSVITDRGQVTQYF. The CDR3 DNA follows: TGCAGCGTGATTACGGACAGGGGGCAGGTGACCCAGTACTTC. Filled out from reference TRBV29-1 and TRBJ2-5, the complete variable domain reads SAVISQKPSRDICQRGTSLTIQCQVDSQVTMMFWYRQQPGQSLTLIATANQGSEATYESGFVIDKFPISRPNLTFSTLTVSNMSPEDSSIYLCSVITDRGQVTQYFGPGTRLLVL.